Given below is one T cell receptor beta chain in context. The entry originates in a study of T cell changes during pregnancy in multiple sclerosis. The protocol was immunoSEQ multiplex PCR, while the TCRdb copy is restricted to in-frame clones and leaves out a portion. This sample has around 97,000 clones, with roughly nine tenths found just once. The specimen was peripheral blood, collected after pregnancy. The TCR was taken from a female donor with multiple sclerosis, enrolled in a pregnancy study.

The CDR3 coding sequence is TGTGCCAGCAGTTCGCGGCAGCCCTTTAACTATGGCTACACCTTC. Translated, it gives CASSSRQPFNYGYTF. This chain connects TRBV6-5 to TRBJ1-2; D not resolved. V was trimmed by 4 bases and J by 1 base, leaving 13 bases between them. The CDR3 spans 15 residues. Per the germline V gene, CDR1 is MNHEY and CDR2 is SVGAGI.